This TCR beta chain was identified during a study of cytomegalovirus exposure and HLA in healthy donors. Germline V gene data show CDR1 as SGDLS and CDR2 as YYNGEE. V dropped 3 bases and J dropped 13; count of bases not matched to a gene: 3. CDR3 length: 13 amino acids. Note on this clone: As yet, its antigen is unknown.

Findings and limits, study-wide: It was only CMV serostatus that was available as immune exposure information. Researchers left out some V segments, among them TRBV6-2 and TRBV6-3, as indistinguishable. The study labeled around 160 TCR beta chains cytomegalovirus-associated.

The PCR contained 60 Vbeta and 13 Jbeta primers. TCRdb's table, derived via immunoSEQ multiplex PCR, lists solely in-frame clones and lacks some. The sample shows 150,000 to 200,000 clones, roughly 77% of them seen only once. Sample: PBMCs. This sequence was found in a woman in her thirties or forties in good health and CMV-seropositive. The V call is TRBV9, the J call TRBJ2-1, with TRBD2 identical over 14 bases. CDR3 region: CASSETSGRAQFF. In nucleotides, the CDR3 is TGTGCCAGCAGCGAGACTAGCGGGAGGGCCCAGTTCTTC.